Shown below are 7 T cell receptor beta chains from a single sample sequenced in a study of blood T cell repertoires in COVID-19. The method was immunoSEQ multiplex PCR; TCRdb's version includes in-frame clones alone and lacks a portion of them. The profile shows fewer than 250,000 clones, roughly 85% of them singletons. Input material: PBMCs or T cells enriched from blood (not recorded which). The receptors here all came from a woman aged 50 to 65 with acute COVID-19.

The rearrangement joins TRBV4-1 to TRBJ1-3, with 9 bases aligning to TRBD1. V gave up 2 bases and J gave up 0 bases; unmatched junction bases: 8. Per germline, CDR1 MGHRA and CDR2 YSYEKL. This CDR3 has 18 amino acids. The CDR3 DNA sequence: TGCGCCAGCAGCCAAAACTCCGGGACAGGGTACTCTGGAAACACCATATATTTT. Encoded protein: CASSQNSGTGYSGNTIYF.

The chain recombines TRBV5-4 with TRBJ1-1, with D possibly TRBD1 on 5 matching bases. CDR1 SGHNT and CDR2 YYREEE come from the germline V gene (reference sequence). The CDR3 is 15 residues long. Trimming left V 4 bases short and J 11 bases short, with 24 bases between. For the CDR3, the DNA is TGTGCCAGCAGCACCCCCTTGGGTGGGGCGGTTGGGGCTTTCTTT. Amino acids: CASSTPLGGAVGAFF.

The chain joins TRBV5-6 to TRBJ1-2, with D possibly TRBD1 on 5 matching bases. Germline-derived CDR1 and CDR2 are SGHDT and YYEEEE. V gave up 5 bases and J gave up 6 bases, with 17 bases separating them. The CDR3 runs to 14 residues. The CDR3 region is CASSSTGLRDGYTF. Here the CDR3 DNA reads TGTGCCAGCAGTTCAACGGGACTACGGGATGGCTACACCTTC.

This clone showed up just a few times. The CDR3 nucleotides read TGTGCCAGCAGCGCGGGACAGGGAGGCGAAAAACTGTTTTTT. It encodes CASSAGQGGEKLFF. The chain is built from TRBV9 and TRBJ1-4; 9 nucleotides agree with TRBD1. The germline CDR1 and CDR2 sequences are SGDLS and YYNGEE. V trimming: 3 bases; J trimming: 8 bases; junction bases outside the gene matches: 5. The CDR3 consists of 14 residues. Full variable domain (remainder filled in from reference TRBV9 and TRBJ1-4): DSGVTQTPKHLITATGQRVTLRCSPRSGDLSVYWYQQSLDQGLQFLIQYYNGEERAKGNILERFSAQQFPDLHSELNLSSLELGDSALYFCASSAGQGGEKLFFGSGTQLSVL.

The rearrangement joins TRBV21-1 to TRBJ1-5; TRBD1 is the table's D call, not checked against the DNA. TRBV21-1 is classified as a pseudogene. The CDR3 spans 18 residues. CDR3 in amino acids: CASSKWCFDRERSQPQHF. As DNA, the CDR3 is TGTGCCAGCAGCAAATGGTGTTTCGACAGGGAGAGAAGTCAGCCCCAGCATTTT.

This chain joins TRBV27 and TRBJ2-7, with a weak D call TRBD2 (6 bases). The V end lost 6 bases, the J end lost 2 bases, and 20 bases lay between the germline ends. Germline CDR1 and CDR2: MNHEY and SMNVEV (reference sequence). The CDR3 extends over 16 amino acids. The CDR3 sequence is CASSSHAGTPTYEQYF. The CDR3 DNA sequence: TGTGCCAGCAGCTCCCACGCCGGGACTCCTACCTACGAGCAGTACTTC.

The J gene is TRBJ2-1, the V gene TRBV9; 10 nucleotides line up with TRBD2. CDR3 length: 15 amino acids. Germline assignment: CDR1 SGDLS and CDR2 YYNGEE. The J segment lost 7 bases and the V segment lost 0 bases, leaving 4 bases of the junction unmatched. In DNA form, the CDR3 reads TGTGCCAGCAGCGTAGCGATTAGCGGGAGGAATGAGCAGTTCTTC. Protein sequence: CASSVAISGRNEQFF. The full variable domain, in which reference TRBV9 and TRBJ2-1 provide the parts outside the CDR3, is DSGVTQTPKHLITATGQRVTLRCSPRSGDLSVYWYQQSLDQGLQFLIQYYNGEERAKGNILERFSAQQFPDLHSELNLSSLELGDSALYFCASSVAISGRNEQFFGPGTRLTVL.